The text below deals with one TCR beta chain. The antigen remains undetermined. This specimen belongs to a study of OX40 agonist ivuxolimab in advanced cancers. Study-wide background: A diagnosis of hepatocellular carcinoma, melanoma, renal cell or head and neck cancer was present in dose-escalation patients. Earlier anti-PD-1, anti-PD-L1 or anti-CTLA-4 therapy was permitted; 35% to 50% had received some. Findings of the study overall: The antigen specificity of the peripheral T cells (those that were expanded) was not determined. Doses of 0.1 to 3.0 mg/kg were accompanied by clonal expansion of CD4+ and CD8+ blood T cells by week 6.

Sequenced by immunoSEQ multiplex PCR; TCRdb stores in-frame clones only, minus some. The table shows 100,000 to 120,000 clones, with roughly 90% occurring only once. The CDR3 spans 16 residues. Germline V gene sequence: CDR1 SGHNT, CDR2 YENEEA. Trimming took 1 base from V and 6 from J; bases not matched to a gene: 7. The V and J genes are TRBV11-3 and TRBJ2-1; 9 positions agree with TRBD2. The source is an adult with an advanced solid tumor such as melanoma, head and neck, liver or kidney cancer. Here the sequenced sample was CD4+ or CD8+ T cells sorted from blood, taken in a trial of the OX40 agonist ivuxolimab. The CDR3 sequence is CASSLGDIAGVNEQFF. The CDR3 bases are TGTGCCAGCAGCTTAGGGGACATAGCGGGAGTCAATGAGCAGTTCTTC.